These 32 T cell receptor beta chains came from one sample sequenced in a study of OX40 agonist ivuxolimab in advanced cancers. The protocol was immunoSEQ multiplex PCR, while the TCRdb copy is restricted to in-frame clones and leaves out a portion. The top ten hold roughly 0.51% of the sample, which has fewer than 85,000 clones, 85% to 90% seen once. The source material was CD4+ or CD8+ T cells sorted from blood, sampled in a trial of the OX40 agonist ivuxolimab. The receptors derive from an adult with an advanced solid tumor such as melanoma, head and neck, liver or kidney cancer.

The CDR3 DNA reads TGTGCCAGCTCACCTCTAGCGTCCTACGAGCAGTACTTC. It is translated as CASSPLASYEQYF. The rearrangement joins TRBV18 to TRBJ2-7; perhaps TRBD2 as D (6 bases). The V and J ends lost 3 bases and 1 base respectively, with 7 bases between them. Germline V lookup: CDR1 KGHSH, CDR2 LQKENI. The CDR3 covers 13 residues. The full variable domain, its missing parts supplied by reference TRBV18 and TRBJ2-7, is NAGVMQNPRHLVRRRGQEARLRCSPMKGHSHVYWYRQLPEEGLKFMVYLQKENIIDESGMPKERFSAEFPKEGPSILRIQQVVRGDSAAYFCASSPLASYEQYFGPGTRLTVT.

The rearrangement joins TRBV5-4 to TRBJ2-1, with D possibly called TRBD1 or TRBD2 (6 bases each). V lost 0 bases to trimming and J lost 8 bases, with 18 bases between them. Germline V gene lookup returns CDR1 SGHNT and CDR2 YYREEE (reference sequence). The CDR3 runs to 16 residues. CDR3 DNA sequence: TGTGCCAGCAGCTTGGGCAGGGGCGGGATCGCGTATGAGCAGTTCTTC. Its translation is CASSLGRGGIAYEQFF.

CDR3 bases: TGTGCCAGCAGTGAGGACAGGAACTATGGCTACACCTTC. Amino acid sequence: CASSEDRNYGYTF. The chain combines TRBV2 with TRBJ1-2; 7 bases align to TRBD1. The J segment lost 2 bases and the V segment lost 3 bases, leaving 0 bases of the junction unmatched. CDR3 length: 13 amino acids. Germline CDR1 and CDR2: SNHLY and FYNNEI.

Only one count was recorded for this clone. The CDR3 region has the DNA TGTGCCAGCAGCTGGCTACAGGGTGCAGTGAACACTGAAGCTTTCTTT. Amino acids: CASSWLQGAVNTEAFF. The chain links TRBV5-5 to TRBJ1-1, with D tentatively TRBD1 (6 bases). The CDR3 length is 16 residues. V dropped 3 bases and J dropped 0 bases, with 15 bases sitting between them. Per germline, CDR1 SGHKS and CDR2 YYEKEE (reference sequence).

The chain's CDR3 is CASTTRETQYF. The CDR3 nucleotides read TGTGCCAGCACCACGCGGGAGACCCAGTACTTC. This chain links TRBV6-5 with TRBJ2-5; no firm D call. CDR3 length equals 11 residues. Trimming left V 7 bases short and J 5 bases short, with 8 bases between. The germline V gene encodes CDR1 MNHEY and CDR2 SVGAGI.

In DNA, the CDR3 is TGTGCCAGTAGTACCGGGACAGGGAGAGATACGCAGTATTTT. Protein sequence: CASSTGTGRDTQYF. J is TRBJ2-3 and V is TRBV19; 9 bases are shared with TRBD1. The junction had 4 bases not matched to a gene; V was cut back by 4 bases and J by 5 bases. From germline, CDR1 is LNHDA and CDR2 SQIVND (reference sequence). CDR3 length equals 14 residues.

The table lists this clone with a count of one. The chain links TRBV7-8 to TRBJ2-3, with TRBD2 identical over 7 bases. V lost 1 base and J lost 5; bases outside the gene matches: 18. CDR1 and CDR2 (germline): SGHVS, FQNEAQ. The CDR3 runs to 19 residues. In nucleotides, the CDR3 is TGTGCCAGCAGCTTAGGTTCGAGGGTTGATAGGCGGGAGAGAGATACGCAGTATTTT. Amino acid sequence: CASSLGSRVDRRERDTQYF.

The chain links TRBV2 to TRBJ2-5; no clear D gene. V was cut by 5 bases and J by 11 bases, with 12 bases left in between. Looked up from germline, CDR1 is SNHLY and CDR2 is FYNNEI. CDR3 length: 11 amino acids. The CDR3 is CASSYWYEQYF. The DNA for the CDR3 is TGTGCCAGCAGTTACTGGTATGAGCAGTACTTC.

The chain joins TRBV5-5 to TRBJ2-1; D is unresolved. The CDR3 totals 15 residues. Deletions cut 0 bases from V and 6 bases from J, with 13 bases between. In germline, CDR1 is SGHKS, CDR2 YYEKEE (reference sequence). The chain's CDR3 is CASSLETGGRNEQFF. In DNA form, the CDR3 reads TGTGCCAGCAGCTTGGAAACTGGCGGACGCAATGAGCAGTTCTTC.

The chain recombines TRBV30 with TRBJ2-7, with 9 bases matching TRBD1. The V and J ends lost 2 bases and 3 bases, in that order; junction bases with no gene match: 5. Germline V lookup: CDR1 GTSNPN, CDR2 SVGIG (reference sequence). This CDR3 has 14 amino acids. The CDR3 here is CAWSLGTGIYEQYF. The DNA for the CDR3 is TGTGCCTGGAGTCTCGGGACAGGGATCTACGAGCAGTACTTC.

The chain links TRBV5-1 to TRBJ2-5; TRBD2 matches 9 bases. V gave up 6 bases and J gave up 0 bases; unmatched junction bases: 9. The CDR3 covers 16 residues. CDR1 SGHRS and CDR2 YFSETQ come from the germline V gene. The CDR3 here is CASTLAGVQYQETQYF. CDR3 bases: TGCGCCAGCACCTTAGCGGGGGTACAGTACCAAGAGACCCAGTACTTC.

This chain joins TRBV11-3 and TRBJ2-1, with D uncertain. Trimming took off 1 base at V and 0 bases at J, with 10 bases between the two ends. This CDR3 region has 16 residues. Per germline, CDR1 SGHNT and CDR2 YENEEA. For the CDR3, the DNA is TGTGCCAGCAGCTTAGGCCTGAGTAGCTCCTACAATGAGCAGTTCTTC. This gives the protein CASSLGLSSSYNEQFF.

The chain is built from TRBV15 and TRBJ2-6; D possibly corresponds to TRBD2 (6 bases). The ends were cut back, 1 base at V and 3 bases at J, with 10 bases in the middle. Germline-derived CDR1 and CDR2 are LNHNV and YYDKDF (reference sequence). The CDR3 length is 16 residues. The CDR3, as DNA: TGTGCCACCAGCAGAGTGAGGGGAGGTGGGGCCAACGTCCTGACTTTC. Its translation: CATSRVRGGGANVLTF.

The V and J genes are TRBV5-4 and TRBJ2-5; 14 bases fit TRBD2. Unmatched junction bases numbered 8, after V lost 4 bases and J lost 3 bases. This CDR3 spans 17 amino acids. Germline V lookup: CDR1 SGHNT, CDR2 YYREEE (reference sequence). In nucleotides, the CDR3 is TGTGCCAGCAGCCCGGGACTAGCGGGAGTAGGGGAAGAGACCCAGTACTTC. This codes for CASSPGLAGVGEETQYF.

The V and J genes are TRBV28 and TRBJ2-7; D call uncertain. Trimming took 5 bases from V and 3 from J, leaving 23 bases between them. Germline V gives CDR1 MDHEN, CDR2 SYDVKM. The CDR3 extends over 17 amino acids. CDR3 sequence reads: CASSTWPATTLLYEQYF. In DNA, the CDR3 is TGTGCCAGCAGTACCTGGCCGGCCACGACTCTGCTCTACGAGCAGTACTTC.

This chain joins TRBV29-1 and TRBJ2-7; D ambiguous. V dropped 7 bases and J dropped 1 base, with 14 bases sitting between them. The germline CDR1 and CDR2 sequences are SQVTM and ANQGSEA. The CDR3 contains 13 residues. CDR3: CSASLGSSYEQYF. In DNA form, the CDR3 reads TGCAGCGCCTCCCTGGGGTCTTCCTACGAGCAGTACTTC.

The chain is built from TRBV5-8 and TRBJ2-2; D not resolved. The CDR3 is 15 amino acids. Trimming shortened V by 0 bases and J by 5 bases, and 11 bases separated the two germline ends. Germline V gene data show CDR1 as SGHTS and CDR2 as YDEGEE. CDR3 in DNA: TGTGCCAGCAGCTTGGACTCCTCGGAGACCGGGGAGCTGTTTTTT. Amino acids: CASSLDSSETGELFF.

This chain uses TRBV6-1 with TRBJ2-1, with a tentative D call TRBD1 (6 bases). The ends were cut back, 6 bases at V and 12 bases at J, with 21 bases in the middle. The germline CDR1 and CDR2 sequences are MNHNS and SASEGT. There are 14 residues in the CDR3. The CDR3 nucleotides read TGTGCCAGCAGCATCACATCAGGGGCCGTGGGGCAGTTCTTC. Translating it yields CASSITSGAVGQFF.

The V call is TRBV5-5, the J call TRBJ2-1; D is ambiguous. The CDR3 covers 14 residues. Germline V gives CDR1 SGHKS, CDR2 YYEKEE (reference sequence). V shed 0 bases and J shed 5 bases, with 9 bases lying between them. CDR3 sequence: CASSLAYFDNEQFF. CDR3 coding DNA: TGTGCCAGCAGCTTGGCCTACTTCGACAATGAGCAGTTCTTC. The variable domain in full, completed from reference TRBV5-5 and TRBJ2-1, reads DAGVTQSPTHLIKTRGQQVTLRCSPISGHKSVSWYQQVLGQGPQFIFQYYEKEERGRGNFPDRFSARQFPNYSSELNVNALLLGDSALYLCASSLAYFDNEQFFGPGTRLTVL.

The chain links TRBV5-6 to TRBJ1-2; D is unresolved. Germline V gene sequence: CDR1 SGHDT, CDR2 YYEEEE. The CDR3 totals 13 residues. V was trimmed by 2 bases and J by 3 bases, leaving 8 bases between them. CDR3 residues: CASSFGGDYGYTF. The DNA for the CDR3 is TGTGCCAGCAGCTTCGGCGGAGACTATGGCTACACCTTC.

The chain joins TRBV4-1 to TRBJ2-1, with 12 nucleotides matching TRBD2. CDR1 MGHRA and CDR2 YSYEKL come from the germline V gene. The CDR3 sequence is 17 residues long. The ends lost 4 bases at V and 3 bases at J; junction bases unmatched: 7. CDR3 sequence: CASSPKLAGGLYNEQFF. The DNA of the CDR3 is TGCGCCAGCAGCCCCAAACTAGCGGGAGGCCTCTACAATGAGCAGTTCTTC.

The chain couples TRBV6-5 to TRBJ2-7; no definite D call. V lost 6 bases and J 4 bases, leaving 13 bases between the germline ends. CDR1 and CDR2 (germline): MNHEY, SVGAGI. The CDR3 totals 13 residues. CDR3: CASSLSGPYEQYF. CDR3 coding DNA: TGTGCCAGCAGCTTATCTGGACCATACGAGCAGTACTTC.

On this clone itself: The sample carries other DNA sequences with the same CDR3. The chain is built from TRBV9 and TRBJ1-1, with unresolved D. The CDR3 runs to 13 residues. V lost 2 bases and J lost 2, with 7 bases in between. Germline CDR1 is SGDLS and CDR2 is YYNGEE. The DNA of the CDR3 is TGTGCCAGCAGCGTCTCTCCAAACACTGAAGCTTTCTTT. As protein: CASSVSPNTEAFF.

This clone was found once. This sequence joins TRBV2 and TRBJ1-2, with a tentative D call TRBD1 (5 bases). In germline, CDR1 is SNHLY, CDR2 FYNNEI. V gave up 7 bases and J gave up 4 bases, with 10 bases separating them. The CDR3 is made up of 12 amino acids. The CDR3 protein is CASKPGGYGYTF. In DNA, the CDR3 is TGTGCCAGCAAGCCGGGGGGCTATGGCTACACCTTC.

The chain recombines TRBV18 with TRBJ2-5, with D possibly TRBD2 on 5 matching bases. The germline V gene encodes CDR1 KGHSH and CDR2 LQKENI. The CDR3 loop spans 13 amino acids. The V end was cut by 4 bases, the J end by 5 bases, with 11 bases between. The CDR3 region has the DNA TGTGCCAGCTCACTCGACCCGGGGGAGACCCAGTACTTC. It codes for CASSLDPGETQYF.

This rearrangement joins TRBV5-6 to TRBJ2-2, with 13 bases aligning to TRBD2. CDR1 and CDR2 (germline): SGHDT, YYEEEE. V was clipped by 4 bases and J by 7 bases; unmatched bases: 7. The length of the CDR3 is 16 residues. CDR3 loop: CASSLGLAGVGGELFF. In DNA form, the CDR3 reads TGTGCCAGCAGCCTAGGACTAGCGGGAGTAGGCGGGGAGCTGTTTTTT.

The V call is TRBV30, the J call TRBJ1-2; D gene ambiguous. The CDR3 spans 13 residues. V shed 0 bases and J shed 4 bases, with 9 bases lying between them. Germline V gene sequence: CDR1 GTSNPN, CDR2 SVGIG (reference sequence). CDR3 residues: CAWSVIGSYGYTF. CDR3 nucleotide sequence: TGTGCCTGGAGTGTAATCGGTTCCTATGGCTACACCTTC.

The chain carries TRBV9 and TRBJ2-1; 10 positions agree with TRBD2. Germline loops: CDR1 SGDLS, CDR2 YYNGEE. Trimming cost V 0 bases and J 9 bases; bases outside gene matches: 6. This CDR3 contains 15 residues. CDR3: CASSVATSGTGEQFF. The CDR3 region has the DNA TGTGCCAGCAGCGTAGCTACTAGCGGGACGGGTGAGCAGTTCTTC.

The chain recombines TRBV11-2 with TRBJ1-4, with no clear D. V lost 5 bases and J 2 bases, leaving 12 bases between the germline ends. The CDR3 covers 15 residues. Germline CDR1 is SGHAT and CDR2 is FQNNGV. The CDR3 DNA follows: TGTGCCAGCAGCATTCAATTAGGCACTAATGAAAAACTGTTTTTT. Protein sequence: CASSIQLGTNEKLFF.

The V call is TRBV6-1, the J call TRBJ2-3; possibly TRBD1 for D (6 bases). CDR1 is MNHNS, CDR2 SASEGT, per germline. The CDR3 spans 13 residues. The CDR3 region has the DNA TGTGCTTCCCGGGACATTTTCACAGATACGCAGTATTTT. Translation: CASRDIFTDTQYF.

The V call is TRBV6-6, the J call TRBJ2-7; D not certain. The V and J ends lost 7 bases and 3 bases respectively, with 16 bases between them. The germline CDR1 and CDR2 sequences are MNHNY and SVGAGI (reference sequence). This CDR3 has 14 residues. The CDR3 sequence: CASNPGPGDYEQYF. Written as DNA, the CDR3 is TGTGCCAGCAACCCGGGTCCGGGCGACTACGAGCAGTACTTC.

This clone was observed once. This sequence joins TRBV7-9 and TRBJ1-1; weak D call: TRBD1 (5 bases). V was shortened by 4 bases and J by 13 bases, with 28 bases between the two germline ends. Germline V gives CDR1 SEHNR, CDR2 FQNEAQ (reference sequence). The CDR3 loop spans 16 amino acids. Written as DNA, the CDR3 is TGTGCCAGCAGCTCCCCCGGGTGGGGGACCCCGGTAGAGGTTTTCTTT. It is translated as CASSSPGWGTPVEVFF. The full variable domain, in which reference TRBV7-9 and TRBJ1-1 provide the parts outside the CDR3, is DTGVSQNPRHKITKRGQNVTFRCDPISEHNRLYWYRQTLGQGPEFLTYFQNEAQLEKSRLLSDRFSAERPKGSFSTLEIQRTEQGDSAMYLCASSSPGWGTPVEVFFGQGTRLTVV.